This TCR beta chain was captured in a study of cytomegalovirus exposure and HLA in healthy donors. Trimming removed 4 bases from V and 2 bases from J; junction bases left unmatched: 2. This CDR3 contains 14 residues. CDR1 is SGHTS and CDR2 is YDEGEE in the germline V gene. The PCR was carried out with 60 Vbeta primers and 13 Jbeta primers. Measured with immunoSEQ multiplex PCR; TCRdb has only the in-frame clones, and not every one. The repertoire holds roughly 140,000 clones, with 77% as singletons. The sequenced sample consisted of PBMCs. The origin of this receptor is a woman aged 50 to 65 in good health and CMV-seronegative. The J gene is TRBJ2-3, the V gene TRBV5-8; 9 bases are a match to TRBD2. CDR3 residues: CASSRLADTDTQYF. CDR3 coding DNA: TGTGCCAGCAGCAGACTAGCGGACACAGATACGCAGTATTTT.